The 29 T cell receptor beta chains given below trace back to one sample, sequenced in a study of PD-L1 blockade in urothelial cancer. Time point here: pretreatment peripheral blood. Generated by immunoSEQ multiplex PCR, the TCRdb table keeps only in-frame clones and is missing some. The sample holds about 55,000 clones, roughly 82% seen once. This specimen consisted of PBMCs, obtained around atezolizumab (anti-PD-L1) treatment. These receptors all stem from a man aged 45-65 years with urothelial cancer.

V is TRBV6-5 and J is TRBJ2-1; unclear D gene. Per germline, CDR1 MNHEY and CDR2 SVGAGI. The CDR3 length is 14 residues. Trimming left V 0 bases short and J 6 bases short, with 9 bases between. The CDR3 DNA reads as TGTGCCAGCAGTTACTCGACGAGCGTCAATGAGCAGTTCTTC. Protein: CASSYSTSVNEQFF.

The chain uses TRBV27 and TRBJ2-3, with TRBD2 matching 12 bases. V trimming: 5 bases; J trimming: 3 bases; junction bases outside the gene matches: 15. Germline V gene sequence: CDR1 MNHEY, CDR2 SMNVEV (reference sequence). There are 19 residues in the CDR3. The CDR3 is CASSPPTSGRTWSTDTQYF. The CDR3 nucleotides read TGTGCCAGCAGTCCCCCGACTAGCGGGAGAACTTGGTCGACAGATACGCAGTATTTT.

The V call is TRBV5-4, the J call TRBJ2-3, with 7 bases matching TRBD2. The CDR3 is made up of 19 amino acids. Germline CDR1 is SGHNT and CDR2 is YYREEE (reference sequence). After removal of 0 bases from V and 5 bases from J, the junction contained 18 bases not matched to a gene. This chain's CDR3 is CASSLGPTQTLGGGDTQYF. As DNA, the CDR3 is TGTGCCAGCAGCTTGGGCCCCACACAAACTCTTGGCGGGGGAGATACGCAGTATTTT.

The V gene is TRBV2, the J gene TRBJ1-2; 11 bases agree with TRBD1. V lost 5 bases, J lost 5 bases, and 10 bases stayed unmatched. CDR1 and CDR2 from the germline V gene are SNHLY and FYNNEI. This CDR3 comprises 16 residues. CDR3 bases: TGTGCCAGCAGTACCGGACAGGGGGCCCGGCATTATGGCTACACCTTC. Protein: CASSTGQGARHYGYTF.

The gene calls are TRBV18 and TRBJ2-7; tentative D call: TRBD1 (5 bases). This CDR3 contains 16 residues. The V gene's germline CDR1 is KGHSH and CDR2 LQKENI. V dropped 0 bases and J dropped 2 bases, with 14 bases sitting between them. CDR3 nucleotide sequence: TGTGCCAGCTCACCACCGGGAAGGGGCTCCGCCTACGAGCAGTACTTC. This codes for CASSPPGRGSAYEQYF.

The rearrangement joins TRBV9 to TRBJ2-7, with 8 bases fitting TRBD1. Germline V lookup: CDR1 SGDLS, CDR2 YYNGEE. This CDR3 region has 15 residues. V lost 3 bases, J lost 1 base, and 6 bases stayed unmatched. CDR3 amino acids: CASSASDRVSYEQYF. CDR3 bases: TGTGCCAGCAGCGCCTCGGACAGGGTGTCCTACGAGCAGTACTTC. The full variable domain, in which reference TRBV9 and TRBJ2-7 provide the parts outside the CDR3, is DSGVTQTPKHLITATGQRVTLRCSPRSGDLSVYWYQQSLDQGLQFLIQYYNGEERAKGNILERFSAQQFPDLHSELNLSSLELGDSALYFCASSASDRVSYEQYFGPGTRLTVT.

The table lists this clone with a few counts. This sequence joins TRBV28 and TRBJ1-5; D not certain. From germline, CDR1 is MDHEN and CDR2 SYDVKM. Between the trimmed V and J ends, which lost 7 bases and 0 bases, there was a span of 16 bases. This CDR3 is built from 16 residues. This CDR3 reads CASTPPGLGSNQPQHF. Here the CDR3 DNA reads TGTGCCAGCACCCCCCCGGGGTTGGGTAGCAATCAGCCCCAGCATTTT.

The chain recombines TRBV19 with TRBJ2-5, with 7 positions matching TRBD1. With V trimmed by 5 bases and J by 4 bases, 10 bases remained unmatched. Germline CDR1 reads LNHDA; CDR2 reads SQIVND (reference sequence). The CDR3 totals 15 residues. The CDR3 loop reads CASSPNSGGRETQYF. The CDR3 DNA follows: TGTGCCAGTAGTCCCAATTCAGGGGGTAGAGAGACCCAGTACTTC. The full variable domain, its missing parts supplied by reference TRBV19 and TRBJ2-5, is DGGITQSPKYLFRKEGQNVTLSCEQNLNHDAMYWYRQDPGQGLRLIYYSQIVNDFQKGDIAEGYSVSREKKESFPLTVTSAQKNPTAFYLCASSPNSGGRETQYFGPGTRLLVL.

In DNA form, the CDR3 reads TGCAGTGCTTTGGAGGAAAAACTGTTTTTT. It yields the protein CSALEEKLFF. The chain couples TRBV20-1 to TRBJ1-4; D uncertain. The CDR3 is 10 amino acids. V was clipped by 5 bases and J by 8 bases, with 6 bases between them. Per the germline V gene, CDR1 is DFQATT and CDR2 is SNEGSKA (reference sequence).

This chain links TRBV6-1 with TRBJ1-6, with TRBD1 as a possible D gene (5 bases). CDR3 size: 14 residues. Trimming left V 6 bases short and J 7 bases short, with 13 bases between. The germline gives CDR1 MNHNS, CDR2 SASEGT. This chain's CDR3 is CASSRDFRNSPLHF. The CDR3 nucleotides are TGTGCCAGCAGCCGGGACTTTCGGAATTCACCCCTCCACTTT.

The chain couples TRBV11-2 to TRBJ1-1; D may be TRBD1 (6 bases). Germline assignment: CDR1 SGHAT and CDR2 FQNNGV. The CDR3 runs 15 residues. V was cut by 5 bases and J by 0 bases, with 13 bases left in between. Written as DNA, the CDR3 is TGTGCCAGCAGCCCGGACAGCCGATTGAACACTGAAGCTTTCTTT. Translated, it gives CASSPDSRLNTEAFF.

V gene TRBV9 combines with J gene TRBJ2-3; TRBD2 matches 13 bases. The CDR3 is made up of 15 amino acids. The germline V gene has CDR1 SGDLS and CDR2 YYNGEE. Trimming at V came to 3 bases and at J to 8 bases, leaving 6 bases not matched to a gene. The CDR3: CASSELAGGRGTQYF. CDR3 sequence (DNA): TGTGCCAGCAGCGAACTAGCGGGGGGGCGGGGTACGCAGTATTTT.

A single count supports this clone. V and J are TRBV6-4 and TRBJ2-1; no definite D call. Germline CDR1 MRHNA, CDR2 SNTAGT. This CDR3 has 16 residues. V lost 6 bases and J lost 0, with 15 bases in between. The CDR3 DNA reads TGTGCCAGCAGCCGCCAACCGTTGAGCTCCTACAATGAGCAGTTCTTC. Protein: CASSRQPLSSYNEQFF.

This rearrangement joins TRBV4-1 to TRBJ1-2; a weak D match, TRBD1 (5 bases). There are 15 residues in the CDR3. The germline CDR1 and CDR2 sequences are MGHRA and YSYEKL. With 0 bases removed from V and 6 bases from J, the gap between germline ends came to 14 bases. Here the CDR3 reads CASSQDGARVDGYTF. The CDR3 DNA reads TGCGCCAGCAGCCAAGATGGGGCCAGGGTCGATGGCTACACCTTC.

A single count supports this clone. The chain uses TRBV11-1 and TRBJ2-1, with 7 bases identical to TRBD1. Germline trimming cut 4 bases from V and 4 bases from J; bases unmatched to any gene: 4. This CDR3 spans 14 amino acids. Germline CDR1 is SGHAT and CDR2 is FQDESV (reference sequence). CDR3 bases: TGTGCCAGCAGCTCCAGGGGGAAGTACAATGAGCAGTTCTTC. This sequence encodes CASSSRGKYNEQFF. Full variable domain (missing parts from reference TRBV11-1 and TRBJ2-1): EAEVAQSPRYKITEKSQAVAFWCDPISGHATLYWYRQILGQGPELLVQFQDESVVDDSQLPKDRFSAERLKGVDSTLKIQPAELGDSAMYLCASSSRGKYNEQFFGPGTRLTVL.

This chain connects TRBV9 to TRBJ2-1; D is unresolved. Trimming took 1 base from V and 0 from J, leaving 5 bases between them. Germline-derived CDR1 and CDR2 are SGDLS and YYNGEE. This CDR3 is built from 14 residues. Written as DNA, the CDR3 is TGTGCCAGCAGCGTACTGAGCTCCTACAATGAGCAGTTCTTC. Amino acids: CASSVLSSYNEQFF.

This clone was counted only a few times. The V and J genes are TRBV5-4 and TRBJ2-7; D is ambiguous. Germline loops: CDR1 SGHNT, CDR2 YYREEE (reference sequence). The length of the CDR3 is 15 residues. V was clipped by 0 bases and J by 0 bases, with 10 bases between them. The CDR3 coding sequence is TGTGCCAGCAGCTTGGGCACATTAAGCTCCTACGAGCAGTACTTC. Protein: CASSLGTLSSYEQYF.

The CDR3 nucleotides read TGTGCCAGCAGCTTAGTCCCTACTAGCGCCCTCTCCTACAATGAGCAGTTCTTC. It translates to CASSLVPTSALSYNEQFF. The J gene is TRBJ2-1, the V gene TRBV11-1, with 7 bases lining up with TRBD2. Germline V gene data show CDR1 as SGHAT and CDR2 as FQDESV (reference sequence). V lost 1 base, J lost 0 bases, and 9 bases stayed unmatched. This CDR3 is 18 amino acids long.

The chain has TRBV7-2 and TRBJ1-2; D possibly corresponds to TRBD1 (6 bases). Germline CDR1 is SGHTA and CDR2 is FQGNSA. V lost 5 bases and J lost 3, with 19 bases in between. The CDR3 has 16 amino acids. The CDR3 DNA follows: TGTGCCAGCAGCCCGGAGCTGACAGGCGCGTACTATGGCTACACCTTC. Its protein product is CASSPELTGAYYGYTF.

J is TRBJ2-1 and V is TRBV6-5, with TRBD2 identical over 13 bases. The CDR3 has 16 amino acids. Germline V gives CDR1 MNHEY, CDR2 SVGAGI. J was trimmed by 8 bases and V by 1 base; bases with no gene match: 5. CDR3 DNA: TGTGCCAGCAGTTACTTTACTAGCGGGGGGGACGATGAGCAGTTCTTC. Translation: CASSYFTSGGDDEQFF.

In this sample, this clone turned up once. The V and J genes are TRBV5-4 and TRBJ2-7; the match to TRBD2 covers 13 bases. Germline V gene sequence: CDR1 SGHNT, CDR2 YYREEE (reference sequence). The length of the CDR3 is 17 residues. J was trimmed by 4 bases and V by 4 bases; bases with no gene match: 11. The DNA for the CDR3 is TGTGCCAGCAGCCAAGACCCCGGACTAGCGGGGGAATACGAGCAGTACTTC. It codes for CASSQDPGLAGEYEQYF.

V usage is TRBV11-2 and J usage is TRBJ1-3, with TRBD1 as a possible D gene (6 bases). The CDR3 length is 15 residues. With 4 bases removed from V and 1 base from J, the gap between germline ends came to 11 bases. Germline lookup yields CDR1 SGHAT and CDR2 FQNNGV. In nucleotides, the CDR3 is TGTGCCAGCAGCTACGGCAGGGGTTCTGGAAACACCATATATTTT. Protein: CASSYGRGSGNTIYF.

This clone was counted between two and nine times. CDR3 residues: CASSPGQAGNTIYF. For the CDR3, the DNA is TGTGCCAGCAGCCCCGGACAGGCGGGAAACACCATATATTTT. The V and J genes are TRBV6-5 and TRBJ1-3; 7 positions match TRBD1. Germline assignment: CDR1 MNHEY and CDR2 SVGAGI. V lost 6 bases to trimming and J lost 4 bases; unmatched junction nucleotides: 6. The CDR3 spans 14 residues.

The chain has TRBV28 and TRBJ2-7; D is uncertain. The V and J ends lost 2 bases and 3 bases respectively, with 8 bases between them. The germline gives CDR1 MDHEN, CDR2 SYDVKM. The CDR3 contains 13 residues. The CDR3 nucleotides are TGTGCCAGCAGTTTAGGTACACACTACGAGCAGTACTTC. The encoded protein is CASSLGTHYEQYF.

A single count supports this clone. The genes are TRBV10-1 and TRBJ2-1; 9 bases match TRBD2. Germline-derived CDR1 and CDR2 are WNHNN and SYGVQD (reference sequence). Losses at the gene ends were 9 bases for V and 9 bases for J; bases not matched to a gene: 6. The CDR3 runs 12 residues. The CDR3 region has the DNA TGCGCCAGTAGCGGGGGAATTGGTGAGCAGTTCTTC. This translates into CASSGGIGEQFF.

The CDR3 here is CASSLVGGVDYEQYF. CDR3 coding DNA: TGTGCCAGCAGTTTGGTGGGGGGAGTCGACTACGAGCAGTACTTC. The chain recombines TRBV28 with TRBJ2-7, with D maybe TRBD2 (6 bases). This CDR3 is 15 amino acids long. V was shortened by 3 bases and J by 3 bases, with 15 bases between the two germline ends. Germline V gives CDR1 MDHEN, CDR2 SYDVKM. Complete variable domain (other parts from reference TRBV28 and TRBJ2-7): DVKVTQSSRYLVKRTGEKVFLECVQDMDHENMFWYRQDPGLGLRLIYFSYDVKMKEKGDIPEGYSVSREKKERFSLILESASTNQTSMYLCASSLVGGVDYEQYFGPGTRLTVT.

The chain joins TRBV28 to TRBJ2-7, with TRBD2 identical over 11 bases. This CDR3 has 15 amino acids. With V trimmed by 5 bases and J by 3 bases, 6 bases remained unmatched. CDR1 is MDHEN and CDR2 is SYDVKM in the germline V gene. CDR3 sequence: CASSPGLAAVYEQYF. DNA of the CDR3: TGTGCCAGCAGTCCGGGACTAGCGGCAGTCTACGAGCAGTACTTC. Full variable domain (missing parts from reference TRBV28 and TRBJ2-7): DVKVTQSSRYLVKRTGEKVFLECVQDMDHENMFWYRQDPGLGLRLIYFSYDVKMKEKGDIPEGYSVSREKKERFSLILESASTNQTSMYLCASSPGLAAVYEQYFGPGTRLTVT.

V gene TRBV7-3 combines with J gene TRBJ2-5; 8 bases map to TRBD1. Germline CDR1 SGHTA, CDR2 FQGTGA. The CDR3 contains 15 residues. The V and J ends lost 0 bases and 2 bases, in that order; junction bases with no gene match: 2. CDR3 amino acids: CASSLTQGGQETQYF. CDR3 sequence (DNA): TGTGCCAGCAGCTTAACACAGGGGGGTCAAGAGACCCAGTACTTC. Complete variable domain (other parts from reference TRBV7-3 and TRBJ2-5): GAGVSQTPSNKVTEKGKYVELRCDPISGHTALYWYRQSLGQGPEFLIYFQGTGAADDSGLPNDRFFAVRPEGSVSTLKIQRTERGDSAVYLCASSLTQGGQETQYFGPGTRLLVL.

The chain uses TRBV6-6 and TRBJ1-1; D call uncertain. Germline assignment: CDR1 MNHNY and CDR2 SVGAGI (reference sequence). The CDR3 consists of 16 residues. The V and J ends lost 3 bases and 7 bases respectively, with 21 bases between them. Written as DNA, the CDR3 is TGTGCCAGCAGTTATTTATTGGGTCGGGGAACTGATGAAGCTTTCTTT. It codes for CASSYLLGRGTDEAFF.